The T cell receptor beta chain described here comes from a study of CD4+ T cells in melanoma. Clones were read by immunoSEQ multiplex PCR, and TCRdb kept only the in-frame ones, dropping some. The sample yields fewer than 20,000 clones, 76% seen once. The CDR3 sequence is 15 residues long. V gene TRBV21-1 combines with J gene TRBJ1-3; the table's D call of TRBD1 was not tested on the DNA. TRBV21-1 is an annotated pseudogene. This clonotype was sampled from a human donor with melanoma. Sequenced input: cells from a culture (not recorded whether cultured in vitro). For the CDR3, the DNA is TGTGCCAGCAGCAAAGTAGGGGTACGTGGAAACACCATATATTTT. Translation: CASSKVGVRGNTIYF.